Listed below are T cell receptor beta chains from one sample, sequenced in a study of blood T cell repertoires in COVID-19. Only in-frame clones appear in the TCRdb table, and some are missing; sequencing was by immunoSEQ multiplex PCR. The data contain 100,000 to 150,000 clones, around 90% of them singletons. The sample taken for sequencing was peripheral blood. These receptors came from a human donor in a cohort sampled during active COVID-19. Each CDR3 is given with its conserved first and last residue. D genes are given only for firm matches. Clone size is not always given. Where it is, it says once, few, many or a class for expanded clones.

J gene: TRBJ1-4
clone size: NA
D gene: NA
V gene: TRBV5-1
CDR3 DNA: TGCGCCAGCAGCCCTATCCAGGGGTCGGGAAAACTGTTTTTT
CDR3 protein: CASSPIQGSGKLFF

J gene: TRBJ2-7
clone size: NA
D gene: TRBD2
V gene: TRBV7-2
CDR3 DNA: TGTGCCAGCAGCCCCCAGGGACTAGCGGGAGTGGAGCAGTACTTC
CDR3 protein: CASSPQGLAGVEQYF

J gene: TRBJ2-1
clone size: NA
D gene: TRBD2
V gene: TRBV5-1
CDR3 DNA: TGCGCCAGCAGCTTAAGGGGGATCGCGGGAGGTAAGGATGAGCAGTTCTTC
CDR3 protein: CASSLRGIAGGKDEQFF

J gene: TRBJ2-3
clone size: NA
D gene: TRBD2
V gene: TRBV5-1
CDR3 DNA: TGCGCCAGCAGCACGCACACTAGCGGGAACGCAGATACGCAGTATTTT
CDR3 protein: CASSTHTSGNADTQYF

J gene: TRBJ2-7
clone size: NA
D gene: NA
V gene: TRBV28
CDR3 DNA: TGTGCCAGCAGTCTATGGGGTGACAGCCCGCTCTCCTACGAGCAGTACTTC
CDR3 protein: CASSLWGDSPLSYEQYF

J gene: TRBJ2-3
clone size: NA
D gene: TRBD2
V gene: TRBV29-1
CDR3 DNA: TGCAGCGTTTCTAAACTAGCGGACACAGATACGCAGTATTTT
CDR3 protein: CSVSKLADTDTQYF

J gene: TRBJ1-1
clone size: few
D gene: NA
V gene: TRBV28
CDR3 DNA: TGTGCCAGCAGGGCGAACCGGGGCACTGAAGCTTTCTTT
CDR3 protein: CASRANRGTEAFF

J gene: TRBJ1-1
clone size: NA
D gene: NA
V gene: TRBV14
CDR3 DNA: TGTGCCAGCAGCCTGCGGGGAAGGAACACTGAAGCTTTCTTT
CDR3 protein: CASSLRGRNTEAFF

J gene: TRBJ2-1
clone size: NA
D gene: NA
V gene: TRBV7-9
CDR3 DNA: TGTGCCAGCAGCTTAGGCGAACAGGGATTTACCTACAATGAGCAGTTCTTC
CDR3 protein: CASSLGEQGFTYNEQFF

J gene: TRBJ1-4
clone size: NA
D gene: NA
V gene: TRBV5-4
CDR3 DNA: TGTGCCAGCAGCTTGGATGGCCCCAGGGGTGAAAAACTGTTTTTT
CDR3 protein: CASSLDGPRGEKLFF

J gene: TRBJ2-7
clone size: NA
D gene: NA
V gene: TRBV28
CDR3 DNA: NA
CDR3 protein: CASSSSLQGPYF

J gene: TRBJ2-6
clone size: NA
D gene: NA
V gene: TRBV19
CDR3 DNA: TGTGCCAGTACCAACAGGCCCCCTGGGGCCAACGTCCTGACTTTC
CDR3 protein: CASTNRPPGANVLTF

J gene: TRBJ2-7
clone size: NA
D gene: TRBD2
V gene: TRBV15
CDR3 DNA: TGTGCCACCAGCAGGAGCGGGGGGGCCTACGAGCAGTACTTC
CDR3 protein: CATSRSGGAYEQYF

J gene: TRBJ1-1
clone size: NA
D gene: NA
V gene: TRBV7-8
CDR3 DNA: TGTGCCAGCAGCCCGCCCTTGTACGCCAGAGGGAACACTGAAGCTTTCTTT
CDR3 protein: CASSPPLYARGNTEAFF

J gene: TRBJ2-1
clone size: NA
D gene: TRBD1
V gene: TRBV3-1/TRBV3-2
CDR3 DNA: TGTGCCAGCAGCCAAGAAGACAGGGGCCATGAGCAGTTCTTC
CDR3 protein: CASSQEDRGHEQFF